The 19 T cell receptor beta chains given below trace back to one sample, sequenced in a study of cytomegalovirus exposure and HLA in healthy donors. TCRdb's copy holds only in-frame clones and misses some; the assay was immunoSEQ multiplex PCR. The sample holds under 80,000 clones, approximately 95% seen once. Sequencing was carried out using PBMCs. These receptors originate from a woman in her late teens or twenties in good health and CMV-seropositive.

The chain combines TRBV28 with TRBJ1-2; D perhaps matches TRBD1 (6 bases). Germline V gene data show CDR1 as MDHEN and CDR2 as SYDVKM. The CDR3 has 14 residues. Between the trimmed V and J ends, which lost 8 bases and 8 bases, there was a span of 21 bases. CDR3 sequence (DNA): TGTGCCAGCGCCCGAGGGGGAACTTTTTTAGGCTACACCTTC. Its protein product is CASARGGTFLGYTF.

This clone was observed a single time. V gene TRBV28 combines with J gene TRBJ1-5; D not resolved. This CDR3 is 12 amino acids long. From germline, CDR1 is MDHEN and CDR2 SYDVKM. Trimming took 4 bases from V and 7 from J, leaving 8 bases between them. The DNA of the CDR3 is TGTGCCAGCAGTTCCCCGGGGCAGCCCCAGCATTTT. As protein: CASSSPGQPQHF.

The CDR3 is CASSHHRIWRGPGTDTQYF. The CDR3 coding sequence is TGTGCCAGCAGCCATCACCGTATTTGGCGGGGTCCGGGGACAGATACGCAGTATTTT. This chain links TRBV14 with TRBJ2-3, with D possibly being TRBD2 (6 bases). V dropped 3 bases and J dropped 3 bases, with 25 bases sitting between them. The CDR3 has 19 residues. Germline V lookup: CDR1 SGHDN, CDR2 FVKESK.

The CDR3 nucleotides read TGTGCCAGCAGTCAACTAGCGGGTAACTACGAGCAGTACTTC. Its translation: CASSQLAGNYEQYF. V usage is TRBV6-5 and J usage is TRBJ2-7; 9 nucleotides match TRBD2. Germline V gene sequence: CDR1 MNHEY, CDR2 SVGAGI. The CDR3 has 14 amino acids. The V gene end was trimmed by 5 bases and the J gene end by 3 bases; junction bases not matched to a gene: 5.

The rearrangement joins TRBV6-6 to TRBJ1-1, with a tentative D call TRBD1 (6 bases). The CDR3 sequence is 14 residues long. Looked up from germline, CDR1 is MNHNY and CDR2 is SVGAGI (reference sequence). With 3 bases removed from V and 7 bases from J, the gap between germline ends came to 15 bases. The CDR3, as DNA: TGTGCCAGCAGTTATATCCCCGGCAGGGGTGAAGCTTTCTTT. It is translated as CASSYIPGRGEAFF.

CDR3 amino acids: CASSLDTGGTGELFF. DNA for the CDR3: TGCGCCAGCAGCTTGGATACGGGGGGTACCGGGGAGCTGTTTTTT. The chain is built from TRBV5-1 and TRBJ2-2; TRBD2 matches 7 bases. The CDR3 spans 15 residues. V trimming: 0 bases; J trimming: 5 bases; junction bases outside the gene matches: 4. Germline values: CDR1 SGHRS, CDR2 YFSETQ.

The chain employs TRBV30 and TRBJ1-3; TRBD1 is a possible D gene (5 bases). Per the germline V gene, CDR1 is GTSNPN and CDR2 is SVGIG (reference sequence). This CDR3 has 14 residues. Between the trimmed V and J ends, which lost 4 bases and 0 bases, there was a span of 10 bases. The CDR3 nucleotides read TGTGCCTGGAAGCTGGGGGGCTCTGGAAACACCATATATTTT. This encodes CAWKLGGSGNTIYF.

CDR3 sequence reads: CASSSDSVAFF. For the CDR3, the DNA is TGTGCCAGCAGCTCGGACTCGGTAGCTTTCTTT. The chain links TRBV5-4 to TRBJ1-1, with unresolved D. The CDR3 has 11 residues. Trimming removed 3 bases at V and 10 bases at J, with 10 bases between. Germline V lookup: CDR1 SGHNT, CDR2 YYREEE (reference sequence). Full variable domain (outside the CDR3, taken from reference TRBV5-4 and TRBJ1-1): ETGVTQSPTHLIKTRGQQVTLRCSSQSGHNTVSWYQQALGQGPQFIFQYYREEENGRGNFPPRFSGLQFPNYSSELNVNALELDDSALYLCASSSDSVAFFGQGTRLTVV.

The rearrangement joins TRBV28 to TRBJ2-7; D not certain. There are 18 residues in the CDR3. Germline V lookup: CDR1 MDHEN, CDR2 SYDVKM. Trimming took off 1 base at V and 1 base at J, with 20 bases between the two ends. This CDR3 reads CASSLFSLRFPGSYEQYF. The CDR3 region has the DNA TGTGCCAGCAGTTTATTTTCTTTGAGGTTTCCTGGTTCCTACGAGCAGTACTTC. Supplemented by reference TRBV28 and TRBJ2-7, the full variable domain reads DVKVTQSSRYLVKRTGEKVFLECVQDMDHENMFWYRQDPGLGLRLIYFSYDVKMKEKGDIPEGYSVSREKKERFSLILESASTNQTSMYLCASSLFSLRFPGSYEQYFGPGTRLTVT.

The chain recombines TRBV19 with TRBJ2-7; D is perhaps TRBD2 (6 bases). The germline V gene has CDR1 LNHDA and CDR2 SQIVND (reference sequence). There are 14 residues in the CDR3. Trimming took 6 bases from V and 6 from J, leaving 18 bases between them. CDR3 sequence (DNA): TGTGCCAGTAGGCGGGGCACAGACTTTGGCGAGCAGTACTTC. It codes for CASRRGTDFGEQYF.

This clone was seen just once. The V gene is TRBV30, the J gene TRBJ2-3; D is unclear. The CDR3 has 14 amino acids. The ends were cut back, 3 bases at V and 0 bases at J, with 10 bases in the middle. Germline lookup yields CDR1 GTSNPN and CDR2 SVGIG (reference sequence). The DNA for the CDR3 is TGTGCCTGGAGGGCAGCGACTAGCACAGATACGCAGTATTTT. Amino acid sequence: CAWRAATSTDTQYF.

The V gene is TRBV2, the J gene TRBJ2-7; 11 nucleotides match TRBD1. The J segment lost 3 bases and the V segment lost 4 bases, leaving 2 bases of the junction unmatched. This CDR3 is built from 14 residues. From germline, CDR1 is SNHLY and CDR2 FYNNEI. The CDR3 DNA sequence: TGTGCCAGCAGTGCAGGGACAGGGGGCTACGAGCAGTACTTC. Translation gives CASSAGTGGYEQYF.

A few counts support this clone. The chain recombines TRBV2 with TRBJ1-5; D might be TRBD1 (5 bases). CDR3 size: 15 residues. The V and J ends lost 4 bases and 0 bases respectively, with 10 bases between them. In germline, CDR1 is SNHLY, CDR2 FYNNEI. CDR3 bases: TGTGCCAGCAGTGTAGACAGCCGTAGCAATCAGCCCCAGCATTTT. This translates into CASSVDSRSNQPQHF.

This clone was detected only once. This chain links TRBV4-3 with TRBJ2-5; D is perhaps TRBD2 (6 bases). From germline, CDR1 is LGHNA and CDR2 YSLEER. The CDR3 loop spans 16 amino acids. With 4 bases removed from V and 4 bases from J, the gap between germline ends came to 19 bases. The CDR3 sequence: CASSLSIELAGETQYF. CDR3 DNA: TGCGCCAGCAGCCTAAGCATCGAACTAGCAGGAGAGACCCAGTACTTC.

V gene TRBV5-1 combines with J gene TRBJ1-2, with TRBD1 identical over 7 bases. CDR1 SGHRS and CDR2 YFSETQ come from the germline V gene. This CDR3 has 13 residues. The J segment lost 2 bases and the V segment lost 4 bases, leaving 2 bases of the junction unmatched. The CDR3 region is CASSQTGNYGYTF. The DNA of the CDR3 is TGCGCCAGCAGCCAGACAGGGAACTATGGCTACACCTTC.

V usage is TRBV6-5 and J usage is TRBJ2-2; TRBD2 matches at 7 bases. The germline CDR1 and CDR2 sequences are MNHEY and SVGAGI. This CDR3 region has 13 residues. Germline trimming cut 8 bases from V and 7 bases from J; bases unmatched to any gene: 7. CDR3 residues: CASSRGDGGELFF. Here the CDR3 DNA reads TGTGCCAGCTCCCGGGGGGATGGCGGGGAGCTGTTTTTT.

This clone was seen once. V and J are TRBV30 and TRBJ2-1; the match to TRBD2 covers 10 bases. This CDR3 contains 15 residues. Germline values: CDR1 GTSNPN, CDR2 SVGIG (reference sequence). The ends lost 5 bases at V and 7 bases at J; junction bases unmatched: 11. CDR3 sequence reads: CAWDPSGRGRNEQFF. In nucleotides, the CDR3 is TGTGCCTGGGATCCAAGCGGGAGGGGCAGGAATGAGCAGTTCTTC.

The chain employs TRBV28 and TRBJ1-6; D might be TRBD1 (5 bases). Germline V gene lookup returns CDR1 MDHEN and CDR2 SYDVKM. V dropped 6 bases and J dropped 10 bases, with 19 bases sitting between them. The length of the CDR3 is 15 residues. This CDR3 reads CASRPTHGGSSPLHF. CDR3 coding DNA: TGTGCCAGCAGACCGACACATGGGGGGAGCTCACCCCTCCACTTT.

The CDR3 sequence: CASIPPGSEKLFF. The CDR3 DNA is TGTGCCAGTATCCCTCCGGGTTCCGAAAAACTGTTTTTT. V usage is TRBV19 and J usage is TRBJ1-4; no firm D call. The CDR3 spans 13 residues. Germline assignment: CDR1 LNHDA and CDR2 SQIVND (reference sequence). V was cut by 7 bases and J by 8 bases, with 14 bases left in between.